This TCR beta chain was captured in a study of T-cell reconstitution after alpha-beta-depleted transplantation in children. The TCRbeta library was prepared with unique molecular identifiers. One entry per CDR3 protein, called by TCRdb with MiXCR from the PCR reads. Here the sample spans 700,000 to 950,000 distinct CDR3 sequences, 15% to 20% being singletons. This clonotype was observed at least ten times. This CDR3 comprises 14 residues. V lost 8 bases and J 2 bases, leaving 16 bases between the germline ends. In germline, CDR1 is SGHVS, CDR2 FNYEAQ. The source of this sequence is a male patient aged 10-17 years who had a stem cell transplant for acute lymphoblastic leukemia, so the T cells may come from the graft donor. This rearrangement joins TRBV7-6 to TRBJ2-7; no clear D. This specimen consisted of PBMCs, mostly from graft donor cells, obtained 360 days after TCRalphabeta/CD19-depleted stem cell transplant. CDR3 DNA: TGTGCCAGCCGAAGTAATGTTATCCCCTACGAGCAGTACTTC. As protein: CASRSNVIPYEQYF.